This T cell receptor beta chain was identified during a study of T cell repertoires in cytomegalovirus infection. Study-level information: TCR beta signatures that were public indicated CMV infection and matching HLA type.

The sample holds many counts of this clonotype. The CDR3 runs to 18 residues. Germline values: CDR1 LNHDA, CDR2 SQIVND (reference sequence). V lost 5 bases, J lost 0 bases, and 19 bases lay in between. A single record per CDR3 protein comes from TCRdb applying MiXCR to the reads. The top ten hold approximately 15% of the sample, which has 200,000 to 300,000 distinct CDR3 sequences, roughly 10% seen once. The receptor comes from a human donor in good health (CMV status not recorded). Some clones in this sample may be carry-over from other donors' samples. The specimen sequenced was PBMCs. This chain joins TRBV19 and TRBJ2-2; D tentatively fits TRBD1 or TRBD2 (5 bases each). The CDR3 loop is CASSGGSRLAANTGELFF. The DNA for the CDR3 is TGTGCCAGTAGTGGGGGTTCGAGGCTAGCCGCGAACACCGGGGAGCTGTTTTTT.